The 14 T cell receptor beta chains listed next were all sequenced from one sample in a study of T-cell memory formation after mild COVID-19 listed by TCRdb under 2021. Libraries were prepared through 5' RACE. Sequencing took place on an Illumina NovaSeq 6000. TCRdb cleaned the public reads at Q25 with fastp, built clones with MiXCR and kept in-frame beta chains. Each CDR3 protein appears once, grouped with its most common genes and DNA. Here the sample has about 40,000 distinct CDR3 sequences; 6% to 6.5% occur a single time. The ten biggest clones cover 0.65% to 0.9% of the sample. Source material: PBMCs or a T cell subset sorted from them (not recorded which). The source is an adult who had mild COVID-19 (a few samples of this study predate the infection). The sample titles of this study are shuffled in the database, so cell type and time point are left out.

This clonotype was picked up many times. V is TRBV12-3 or TRBV12-4 and J is TRBJ1-4, with a tentative D call TRBD1 (6 bases). V was shortened by 7 bases and J by 11 bases, with 20 bases between the two germline ends. The CDR3 covers 14 residues. Here the CDR3 reads CASNIQGWNGKLFF. Here the CDR3 DNA reads TGTGCCAGCAATATACAGGGTTGGAATGGGAAACTGTTTTTT.

This clonotype was seen ten or more times. The gene calls are TRBV5-6 and TRBJ2-1; TRBD2 aligns across 7 bases. V lost 4 bases, J lost 2 bases, and 9 bases stayed unmatched. CDR1 and CDR2 from the germline V gene are SGHDT and YYEEEE. The CDR3 length is 16 residues. The CDR3 sequence is CASSPFASGAYNEQFF. The CDR3 DNA is TGTGCCAGCAGCCCGTTTGCTAGCGGAGCCTACAATGAGCAGTTCTTC. Supplemented by reference TRBV5-6 and TRBJ2-1, the full variable domain reads DAGVTQSPTHLIKTRGQQVTLRCSPKSGHDTVSWYQQALGQGPQFIFQYYEEEERQRGNFPDRFSGHQFPNYSSELNVNALLLGDSALYLCASSPFASGAYNEQFFGPGTRLTVL.

A few counts support this clonotype. The genes are TRBV7-6 and TRBJ2-5; D not resolved. This CDR3 is built from 13 residues. Germline lookup yields CDR1 SGHVS and CDR2 FNYEAQ. V was pared by 5 bases and J by 4 bases, with 11 bases between. This CDR3 reads CASSVGSSETQYF. The CDR3, as DNA: TGTGCCAGCAGCGTTGGCAGTTCAGAGACCCAGTACTTC.

This clonotype was seen more than once but under ten times. The CDR3 coding sequence is TGTGCCAGCAGTTACCTCCAAGAGACCCAGTACTTC. Translation: CASSYLQETQYF. The chain is built from TRBV27 and TRBJ2-5; D is unresolved. The CDR3 length is 12 residues. V shed 4 bases and J shed 1 base, with 4 bases lying between them. The germline V gene has CDR1 MNHEY and CDR2 SMNVEV (reference sequence).

At least ten counts were recorded for this clonotype. A junction end diverges from the germline sequence, so it may reflect a read error. This chain links TRBV11-2 with TRBJ2-5, with TRBD2 identical over 9 bases. The CDR3 extends over 13 amino acids. In germline, CDR1 is SGHAT, CDR2 FQNNGV. The CDR3 is CASRLAGEETQYF. CDR3 nucleotide sequence: TGTGCCAGCAGATTAGCGGGAGAAGAGACCCAGTACTTC.

V usage is TRBV6-1 and J usage is TRBJ2-7; D call uncertain. Germline V gene lookup returns CDR1 MNHNS and CDR2 SASEGT. The CDR3 spans 14 residues. Between the trimmed V and J ends, which lost 7 bases and 3 bases, there was a span of 16 bases. Written as DNA, the CDR3 is TGTGCCAGCATCCGTTCTGGCCGAAGCTACGAGCAGTACTTC. Translation: CASIRSGRSYEQYF.

The genes are TRBV30 and TRBJ2-6; D gene unclear. V was clipped by 1 base and J by 1 base, with 11 bases between them. CDR1 is GTSNPN, CDR2 SVGIG, per germline (reference sequence). This CDR3 spans 16 amino acids. The CDR3 protein is CAWSGFRGSGANVLTF. For the CDR3, the DNA is TGTGCCTGGAGTGGGTTCCGAGGATCTGGGGCCAACGTCCTGACTTTC.

There are many counts of this clonotype. The rearrangement joins TRBV6-5 to TRBJ2-2, with 10 bases that match TRBD2. Unmatched junction bases numbered 12, after V lost 1 base and J lost 7 bases. The germline V gene has CDR1 MNHEY and CDR2 SVGAGI. The CDR3 is made up of 18 amino acids. The CDR3 bases are TGTGCCAGCAGTTACTTTCGGACCGGGACTAGCGTAAGCGGGGAGCTGTTTTTT. It encodes CASSYFRTGTSVSGELFF.

This clonotype was recorded at least ten times. The chain is built from TRBV19 and TRBJ2-7; possibly TRBD2 for D (5 bases). V was pared by 3 bases and J by 7 bases, with 13 bases between. CDR3 length: 13 residues. Germline V gives CDR1 LNHDA, CDR2 SQIVND (reference sequence). CDR3 sequence: CASSMRRGDEQYF. The CDR3 nucleotides are TGTGCCAGTAGTATGCGACGGGGAGATGAGCAGTACTTC.

This clonotype came up many times. J is TRBJ1-5 and V is TRBV19; D is unresolved. This CDR3 region has 15 residues. The germline V gene has CDR1 LNHDA and CDR2 SQIVND (reference sequence). Trimming cost V 5 bases and J 0 bases, with 11 bases left between them. CDR3 sequence (DNA): TGTGCCAGTAGTCCCCGACCCAGTAGCAATCAGCCCCAGCATTTT. Its protein product is CASSPRPSSNQPQHF.

This clonotype has more than one count but fewer than ten. The chain recombines TRBV12-3 or TRBV12-4 with TRBJ2-7, with 10 bases matching TRBD1. This CDR3 contains 14 residues. V lost 4 bases and J lost 3; bases outside the gene matches: 3. The CDR3 region is CASSWGQGLYEQYF. In DNA form, the CDR3 reads TGTGCCAGCAGTTGGGGACAGGGGCTCTACGAGCAGTACTTC.

This clonotype was counted many times. The rearrangement links TRBV20-1 to TRBJ2-3; a weak D match, TRBD2 (7 bases). The CDR3 contains 14 residues. The V and J ends lost 4 bases and 5 bases respectively, with 16 bases between them. CDR1 and CDR2 from the germline V gene are DFQATT and SNEGSKA (reference sequence). DNA for the CDR3: TGCAGTGCTACACCTAGGGGGGGGGTAGATACGCAGTATTTT. Translation: CSATPRGGVDTQYF.

This clonotype was seen a single time. The rearrangement links TRBV11-3 to TRBJ2-1; the D call may be TRBD1 or TRBD2 (5 bases each). V dropped 5 bases and J dropped 6 bases, with 17 bases sitting between them. The CDR3 length is 15 residues. Germline CDR1 is SGHNT and CDR2 is YENEEA. CDR3 DNA: TGTGCCAGCAGCGGCCGGGACGGGGTGGGCAATGAGCAGTTCTTC. It is translated as CASSGRDGVGNEQFF.

This clonotype appeared many times. The chain links TRBV7-3 to TRBJ2-1; weak D call: TRBD1 (6 bases). Trimming pared 5 bases from V and 3 bases from J, leaving 11 bases between. CDR1 and CDR2 (germline): SGHTA, FQGTGA. This CDR3 is built from 14 residues. CDR3 nucleotide sequence: TGTGCCAGCAGCCCTTTAGGGGGCTACAATGAGCAGTTCTTC. Its protein product is CASSPLGGYNEQFF. The full variable domain, with the rest looked up from reference TRBV7-3 and TRBJ2-1, is GAGVSQTPSNKVTEKGKYVELRCDPISGHTALYWYRQSLGQGPEFLIYFQGTGAADDSGLPNDRFFAVRPEGSVSTLKIQRTERGDSAVYLCASSPLGGYNEQFFGPGTRLTVL.